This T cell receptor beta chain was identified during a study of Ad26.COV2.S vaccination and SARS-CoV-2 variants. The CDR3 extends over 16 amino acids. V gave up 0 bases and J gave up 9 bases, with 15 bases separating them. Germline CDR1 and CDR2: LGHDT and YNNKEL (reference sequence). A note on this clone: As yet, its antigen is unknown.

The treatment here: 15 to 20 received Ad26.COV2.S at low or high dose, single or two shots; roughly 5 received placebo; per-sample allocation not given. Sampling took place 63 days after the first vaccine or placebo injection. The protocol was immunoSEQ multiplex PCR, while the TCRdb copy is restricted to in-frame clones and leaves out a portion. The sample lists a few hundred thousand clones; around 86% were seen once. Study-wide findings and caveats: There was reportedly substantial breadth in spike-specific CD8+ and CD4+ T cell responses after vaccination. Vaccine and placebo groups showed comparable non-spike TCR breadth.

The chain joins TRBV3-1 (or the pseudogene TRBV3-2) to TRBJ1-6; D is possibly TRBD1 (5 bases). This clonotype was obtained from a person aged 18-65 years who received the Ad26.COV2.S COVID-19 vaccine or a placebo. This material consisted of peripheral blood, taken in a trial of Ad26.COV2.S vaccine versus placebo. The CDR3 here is CASSQDWQGRSSPLHF. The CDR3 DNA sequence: TGTGCCAGCAGCCAAGATTGGCAGGGCAGGAGTTCACCCCTCCACTTT.